The TCR beta chain under discussion was sequenced for a study of beta chain features in type 1 diabetes. Expressed TCRB transcripts were sequenced after all isolated RNA was converted to cDNA. The repertoire was sequenced with immunoSEQ multiplex PCR; TCRdb's copy has only in-frame clones and lacks some. The repertoire holds more than 120,000 clones, less than 11% seen once, with approximately 1.3% in the top ten. This clone was found a few times. Its antigen is still unknown. Study-level points and caveats: For cells with high TCR expression, cDNA sequencing could yield over-representation.

V shed 4 bases and J shed 4 bases, with 13 bases lying between them. This CDR3 region has 14 residues. In germline, CDR1 is SGHRS, CDR2 YFSETQ. A single heparinised blood sample, averaging approximately 0.12 L, was obtained per donor. CD45RO/CCR7/CD25/CD127/CD95/CD27 separated CD4+ naive, central memory, regulatory and stem cell-like memory cells by sorting. The J gene is TRBJ2-3, the V gene TRBV5-1; no clear D gene. Material for sequencing was naive CD4+ T cells from blood. The source of this sequence is a man in his late teens or twenties in good health. CDR3 in DNA: TGCGCCAGCAGCCTGGGGTTAGCCTCAGATACGCAGTATTTT. The encoded protein is CASSLGLASDTQYF.